This passage covers 18 T cell receptor beta chains from one sample sequenced in a study of cytomegalovirus exposure and HLA in healthy donors (dated by TCRdb to 2016 to 2017). The library was generated by the immunoSEQ multiplex PCR assay. For the multiplex PCR, a mixture combining 60 forward primers for TCR Vbeta segments and 13 reverse primers for TCR Jbeta segments was used. TCRdb retrieved this table from immuneACCESS and kept in-frame rearrangements only. Not all clones are present; in checked studies, unresolved V genes account for under half, and no reason is known for the remainder. For this sample the table gives 90,000 to 110,000 clones, of which around three quarters were detected only once. The ten largest clones take up 7% to 9% of the sample. What was sequenced was PBMCs. These receptors were obtained from a woman aged 45-65 years in good health and CMV-seropositive.

The chain has TRBV7-9 and TRBJ1-1; D is perhaps TRBD1 (6 bases). Between the trimmed V and J ends, which lost 4 bases and 0 bases, there was a span of 12 bases. Germline V gene data show CDR1 as SEHNR and CDR2 as FQNEAQ (reference sequence). This CDR3 region has 15 residues. CDR3 sequence reads: CASSSGQFMNTEAFF. CDR3 nucleotides: TGTGCCAGCAGCTCAGGACAGTTCATGAACACTGAAGCTTTCTTT.

The CDR3 sequence is CASSLWRSSYNEQFF. In DNA form, the CDR3 reads TGTGCCAGCAGTTTGTGGAGGAGCTCCTACAATGAGCAGTTCTTC. J is TRBJ2-1 and V is TRBV27; D is possibly TRBD2 (5 bases). The CDR3 runs 15 residues. V lost 3 bases to trimming and J lost 0 bases, with 9 bases between them. CDR1 and CDR2 from the germline V gene are MNHEY and SMNVEV (reference sequence).

This clone was recorded a few times. CDR3 protein: CASSLGLAGGTDTQYF. As DNA, the CDR3 is TGTGCCAGCAGCCTCGGACTAGCGGGGGGCACAGATACGCAGTATTTT. The chain employs TRBV5-4 and TRBJ2-3; 13 bases agree with TRBD2. V shed 4 bases and J 1 base; nucleotides not matched to a gene: 3. The CDR3 is 16 residues long. Per the germline V gene, CDR1 is SGHNT and CDR2 is YYREEE (reference sequence).

The chain links TRBV11-2 to TRBJ2-5; 10 nucleotides match TRBD1. The J call could be wrong; TRBJ2-7 is a better fit for the DNA end. This CDR3 is 13 amino acids long. CDR1 SGHAT and CDR2 FQNNGV come from the germline V gene. CDR3 DNA: TGTGCCAGCAGCCGGGACAGGGGACACGAGCAGTACTTC. This gives the protein CASSRDRGHEQYF.

This chain connects TRBV27 to TRBJ2-7; 7 nucleotides match TRBD1. V dropped 0 bases and J dropped 4; count of bases not matched to a gene: 3. In germline, CDR1 is MNHEY, CDR2 SMNVEV (reference sequence). The CDR3 covers 14 residues. CDR3 coding DNA: TGTGCCAGCAGTTTATCCCTGACAGGGTACGAGCAGTACTTC. Amino acid sequence: CASSLSLTGYEQYF.

The gene calls are TRBV7-8 and TRBJ2-7, with TRBD1 matching 8 bases. This CDR3 is built from 16 residues. Losses at the gene ends were 1 base for V and 6 bases for J; bases not matched to a gene: 11. CDR1 SGHVS and CDR2 FQNEAQ come from the germline V gene. CDR3 amino acids: CASSLGWTGIVSEQYF. For the CDR3, the DNA is TGTGCCAGCAGCTTAGGGTGGACAGGGATAGTAAGCGAGCAGTACTTC.

The rearrangement joins TRBV19 to TRBJ1-2, with D uncertain. Germline V gene sequence: CDR1 LNHDA, CDR2 SQIVND (reference sequence). This CDR3 contains 14 residues. The germline V and J ends were trimmed by 7 bases and 4 bases, with 16 bases remaining between them. The CDR3 coding sequence is TGTGCCAGTACTCTTGGGCGGGTACCCTATGGCTACACCTTC. It yields the protein CASTLGRVPYGYTF.

The rearrangement joins TRBV13 to TRBJ2-1, with 9 bases fitting TRBD2. The CDR3 contains 15 residues. The germline gives CDR1 PRHDT, CDR2 FYEKMQ (reference sequence). V lost 5 bases and J lost 3; bases outside the gene matches: 5. DNA of the CDR3: TGTGCCAGCAGCCTCCTAGCGGGGCTCTACAATGAGCAGTTCTTC. Amino acid sequence: CASSLLAGLYNEQFF.

This rearrangement joins TRBV12-5 to TRBJ2-3, with TRBD2 as a possible D gene (7 bases). The CDR3 runs to 14 residues. Germline V gene data show CDR1 as LGHNT and CDR2 as FRNRAP. Trimming removed 6 bases from V and 5 bases from J, with 15 bases in between. The CDR3 is CASGGGGPRDTQYF. The CDR3 DNA reads TGTGCTAGTGGAGGGGGGGGGCCCCGAGATACGCAGTATTTT.

J is TRBJ1-1 and V is TRBV29-1, with TRBD1 identical over 7 bases. Trimming removed 8 bases from V and 2 bases from J; junction bases left unmatched: 8. The CDR3 runs to 13 residues. The germline gives CDR1 SQVTM, CDR2 ANQGSEA. The CDR3 DNA reads as TGCAGCTTCTCAGGGGGAGCTAACACTGAAGCTTTCTTT. Protein: CSFSGGANTEAFF.

V is TRBV15 and J is TRBJ2-4; 7 bases fit TRBD1. The germline V gene encodes CDR1 LNHNV and CDR2 YYDKDF (reference sequence). The V gene end was trimmed by 3 bases and the J gene end by 1 base; junction bases not matched to a gene: 12. The CDR3 has 18 residues. In DNA form, the CDR3 reads TGTGCCACCAGCAGGGGGTTCGACAGGGACGAGGCCAAAAACATTCAGTACTTC. It is translated as CATSRGFDRDEAKNIQYF.

This clone has only a few counts. The CDR3 nucleotides read TGTGCCAGCAGCTTAGGGACAGGGGTTAACTATGGCTACACCTTC. Amino acids: CASSLGTGVNYGYTF. The chain employs TRBV5-4 and TRBJ1-2; 10 bases are shared with TRBD1. Per germline, CDR1 SGHNT and CDR2 YYREEE (reference sequence). The CDR3 length is 15 residues. With V trimmed by 2 bases and J by 1 base, 2 bases remained unmatched.

The chain combines TRBV5-4 with TRBJ2-5, with D possibly being TRBD2 (6 bases). V lost 0 bases, J lost 5 bases, and 14 bases lay in between. The CDR3 covers 15 residues. Germline CDR1 reads SGHNT; CDR2 reads YYREEE (reference sequence). The CDR3 loop reads CASSLVGGTVETQYF. The DNA for the CDR3 is TGTGCCAGCAGCTTGGTAGGCGGGACGGTTGAGACCCAGTACTTC. Combining the CDR3 with reference TRBV5-4 and TRBJ2-5 gives the whole variable domain ETGVTQSPTHLIKTRGQQVTLRCSSQSGHNTVSWYQQALGQGPQFIFQYYREEENGRGNFPPRFSGLQFPNYSSELNVNALELDDSALYLCASSLVGGTVETQYFGPGTRLLVL.

The CDR3 sequence: CASSLLAGGYNEQFF. Here the CDR3 DNA reads TGCGCCAGCAGCCTCCTAGCGGGGGGGTACAATGAGCAGTTCTTC. The rearrangement uses TRBV4-1 and TRBJ2-1, with 12 bases fitting TRBD2. Germline V lookup: CDR1 MGHRA, CDR2 YSYEKL. The CDR3 has 15 residues. V gave up 4 bases and J gave up 4 bases; unmatched junction bases: 2.

The genes are TRBV5-6 and TRBJ1-1; D is undetermined. Per germline, CDR1 SGHDT and CDR2 YYEEEE. V lost 0 bases to trimming and J lost 1 base, with 10 bases between them. The CDR3 spans 15 residues. The CDR3 nucleotides read TGTGCCAGCAGCTTGGCCGCAGCGTCGAACACTGAAGCTTTCTTT. Its protein is CASSLAAASNTEAFF.

The gene calls are TRBV19 and TRBJ1-2, with TRBD1 matching 7 bases. J was trimmed by 5 bases and V by 6 bases; bases with no gene match: 3. This CDR3 is 12 amino acids long. Germline V gene sequence: CDR1 LNHDA, CDR2 SQIVND (reference sequence). The DNA of the CDR3 is TGTGCCAGTAGCAGACAGGGTTATGGCTACACCTTC. Translation gives CASSRQGYGYTF.

The gene calls are TRBV29-1 and TRBJ2-5; 10 bases match TRBD1. With V trimmed by 3 bases and J by 4 bases, 5 bases remained unmatched. CDR1 and CDR2 (germline): SQVTM, ANQGSEA. The CDR3 covers 14 residues. The CDR3 spells CSVEMGDRGETQYF. CDR3 coding DNA: TGCAGCGTTGAGATGGGGGACAGGGGAGAGACCCAGTACTTC.

The rearrangement links TRBV7-8 to TRBJ2-7, with D tentatively TRBD1 (5 bases). Germline loops: CDR1 SGHVS, CDR2 FQNEAQ. The CDR3 length is 15 residues. Trimming left V 4 bases short and J 1 base short, with 14 bases between. CDR3 sequence (DNA): TGTGCCAGCAGCTCGGAGCCACAGGATTCCTACGAGCAGTACTTC. Encoded protein: CASSSEPQDSYEQYF.